This T cell receptor (beta chain) was recorded in a study of beta chain features in type 1 diabetes. This clone occurred a few times. Antigen unknown. Study-level points and caveats: TCRB CDR3 length was moderately but significantly reduced in all four CD4+ subsets of Type 1 diabetes patients.

V lost 6 bases to trimming and J lost 6 bases, with 17 bases between them. This CDR3 region has 14 residues. CDR1 and CDR2 from the germline V gene are MNHEY and SMNVEV (reference sequence). Of the isolated RNA, all was reverse transcribed, and so the sequenced material was expressed TCRB transcripts. Assay used: immunoSEQ multiplex PCR; TCRdb lists only in-frame clones, some missing. The sample has roughly 330,000 clones; approximately 13% are singletons. Sample: naive CD4+ T cells from blood. The TCR sequence derives from a woman aged 18-35 years with type 1 diabetes. J is TRBJ1-1 and V is TRBV27; possibly TRBD1 for D (6 bases). CDR3 loop: CASRKQGLIAEAFF. CDR3 DNA: TGTGCCAGCAGGAAACAGGGTTTAATCGCTGAAGCTTTCTTT.